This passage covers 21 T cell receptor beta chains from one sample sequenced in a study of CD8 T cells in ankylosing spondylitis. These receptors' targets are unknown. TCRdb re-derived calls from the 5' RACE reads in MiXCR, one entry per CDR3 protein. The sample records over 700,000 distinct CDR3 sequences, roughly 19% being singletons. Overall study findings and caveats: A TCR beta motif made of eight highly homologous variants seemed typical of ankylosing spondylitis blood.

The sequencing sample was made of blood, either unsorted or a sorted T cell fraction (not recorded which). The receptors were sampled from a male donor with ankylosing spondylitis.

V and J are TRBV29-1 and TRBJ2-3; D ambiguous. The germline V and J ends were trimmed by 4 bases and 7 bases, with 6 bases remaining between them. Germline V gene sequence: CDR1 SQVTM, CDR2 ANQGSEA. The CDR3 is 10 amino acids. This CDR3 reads CSVGSNTQYF. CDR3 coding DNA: TGCAGCGTTGGTTCCAATACGCAGTATTTT.

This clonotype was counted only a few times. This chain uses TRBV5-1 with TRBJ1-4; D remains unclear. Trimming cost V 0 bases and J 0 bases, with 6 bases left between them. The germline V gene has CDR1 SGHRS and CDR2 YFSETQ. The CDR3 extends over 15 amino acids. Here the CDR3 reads CASSLVGSTNEKLFF. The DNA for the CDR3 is TGCGCCAGCAGCTTGGTAGGGTCAACTAATGAAAAACTGTTTTTT.

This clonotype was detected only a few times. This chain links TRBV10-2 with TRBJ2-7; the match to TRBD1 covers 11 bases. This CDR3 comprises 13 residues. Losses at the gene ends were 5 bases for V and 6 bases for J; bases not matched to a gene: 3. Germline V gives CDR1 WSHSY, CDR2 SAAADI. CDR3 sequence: CASSTGTGGEQYF. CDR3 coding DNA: TGCGCCAGCAGTACCGGGACAGGGGGCGAGCAGTACTTC.

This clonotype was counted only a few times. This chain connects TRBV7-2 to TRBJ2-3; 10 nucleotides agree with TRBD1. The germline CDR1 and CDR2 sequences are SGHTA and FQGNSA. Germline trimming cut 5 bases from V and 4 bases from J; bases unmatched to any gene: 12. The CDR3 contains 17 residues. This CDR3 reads CASSTPGTGVWADTQYF. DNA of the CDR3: TGTGCCAGCAGCACCCCCGGGACAGGGGTTTGGGCAGATACGCAGTATTTT. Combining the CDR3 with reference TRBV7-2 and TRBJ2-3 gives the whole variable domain GAGVSQSPSNKVTEKGKDVELRCDPISGHTALYWYRQSLGQGLEFLIYFQGNSAPDKSGLPSDRFSAERTGGSVSTLTIQRTQQEDSAVYLCASSTPGTGVWADTQYFGPGTRLTVL.

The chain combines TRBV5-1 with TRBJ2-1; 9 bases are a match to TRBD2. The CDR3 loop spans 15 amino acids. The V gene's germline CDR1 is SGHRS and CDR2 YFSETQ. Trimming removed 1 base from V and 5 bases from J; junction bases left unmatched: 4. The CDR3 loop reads CASSLMAGGNNEQFF. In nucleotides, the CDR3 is TGCGCCAGCAGCTTGATGGCGGGAGGGAACAATGAGCAGTTCTTC. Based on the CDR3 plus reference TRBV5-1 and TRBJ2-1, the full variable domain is KAGVTQTPRYLIKTRGQQVTLSCSPISGHRSVSWYQQTPGQGLQFLFEYFSETQRNKGNFPGRFSGRQFSNSRSEMNVSTLELGDSALYLCASSLMAGGNNEQFFGPGTRLTVL.

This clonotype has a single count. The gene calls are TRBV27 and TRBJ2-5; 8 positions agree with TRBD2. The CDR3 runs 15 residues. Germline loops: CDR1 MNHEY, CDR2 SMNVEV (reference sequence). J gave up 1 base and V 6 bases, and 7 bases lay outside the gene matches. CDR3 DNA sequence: TGTGCCAGCAGAAAAGCGGGGGTAGGCCAAGAGACCCAGTACTTC. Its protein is CASRKAGVGQETQYF.

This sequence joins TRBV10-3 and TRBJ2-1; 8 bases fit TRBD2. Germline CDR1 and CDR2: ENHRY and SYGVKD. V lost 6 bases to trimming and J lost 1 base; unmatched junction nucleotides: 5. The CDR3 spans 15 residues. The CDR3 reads CAISYSGKSYNEQFF. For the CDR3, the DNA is TGTGCCATCAGCTATAGCGGGAAATCCTACAATGAGCAGTTCTTC.

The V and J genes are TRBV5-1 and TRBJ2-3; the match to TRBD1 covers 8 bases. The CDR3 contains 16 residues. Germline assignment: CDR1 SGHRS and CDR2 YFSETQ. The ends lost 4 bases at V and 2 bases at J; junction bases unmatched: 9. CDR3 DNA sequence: TGCGCCAGCAGCCGCGGGACAGGCTCCCCCACAGATACGCAGTATTTT. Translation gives CASSRGTGSPTDTQYF.

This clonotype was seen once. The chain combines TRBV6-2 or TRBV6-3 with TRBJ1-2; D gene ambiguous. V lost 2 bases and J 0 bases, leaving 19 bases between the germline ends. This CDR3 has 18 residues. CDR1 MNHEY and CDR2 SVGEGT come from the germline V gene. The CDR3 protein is CASSYRPPRPGSNYGYTF. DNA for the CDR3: TGTGCCAGCAGTTACAGGCCACCCCGTCCGGGGTCTAACTATGGCTACACCTTC.

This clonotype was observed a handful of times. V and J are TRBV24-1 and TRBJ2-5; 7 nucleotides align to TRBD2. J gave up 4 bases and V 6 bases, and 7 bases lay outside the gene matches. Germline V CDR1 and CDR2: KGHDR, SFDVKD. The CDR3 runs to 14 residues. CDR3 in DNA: TGTGCCACCAGTATCCGGGAGGTCCCAGAGACCCAGTACTTC. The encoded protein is CATSIREVPETQYF.

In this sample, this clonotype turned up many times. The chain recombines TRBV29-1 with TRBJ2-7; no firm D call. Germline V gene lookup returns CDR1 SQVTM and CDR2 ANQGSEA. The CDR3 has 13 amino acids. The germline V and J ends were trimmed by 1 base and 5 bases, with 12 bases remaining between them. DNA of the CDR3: TGCAGCGTTGAAGGCTCCAATAAGGACGAGCAGTACTTC. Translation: CSVEGSNKDEQYF.

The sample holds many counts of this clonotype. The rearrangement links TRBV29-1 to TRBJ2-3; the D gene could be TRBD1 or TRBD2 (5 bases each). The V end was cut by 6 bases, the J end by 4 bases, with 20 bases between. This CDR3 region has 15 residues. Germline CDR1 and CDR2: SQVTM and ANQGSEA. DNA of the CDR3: TGCAGCGTCGAGGGGCCACCCCCCATCGCAGATACGCAGTATTTT. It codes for CSVEGPPPIADTQYF.

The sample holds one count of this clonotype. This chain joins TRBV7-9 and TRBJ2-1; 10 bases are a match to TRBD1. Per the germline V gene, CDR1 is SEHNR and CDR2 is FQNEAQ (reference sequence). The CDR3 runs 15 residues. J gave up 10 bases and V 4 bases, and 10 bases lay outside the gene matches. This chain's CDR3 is CASSSKGQGILEQFF. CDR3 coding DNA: TGTGCCAGCAGCTCAAAGGGACAGGGGATTTTGGAGCAGTTCTTC.

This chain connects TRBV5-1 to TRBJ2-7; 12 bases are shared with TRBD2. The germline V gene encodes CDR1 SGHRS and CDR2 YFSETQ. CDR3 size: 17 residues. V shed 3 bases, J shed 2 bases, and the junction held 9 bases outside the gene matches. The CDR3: CASSSNGLAGSPYEQYF. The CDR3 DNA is TGCGCCAGCAGCTCTAACGGACTAGCGGGGTCACCCTACGAGCAGTACTTC.

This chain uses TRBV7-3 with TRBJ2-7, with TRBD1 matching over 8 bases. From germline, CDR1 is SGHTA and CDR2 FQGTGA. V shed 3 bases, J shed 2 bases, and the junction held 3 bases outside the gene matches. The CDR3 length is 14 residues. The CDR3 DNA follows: TGTGCCAGCAGCTTGACAGGGGACGCCTACGAGCAGTACTTC. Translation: CASSLTGDAYEQYF.

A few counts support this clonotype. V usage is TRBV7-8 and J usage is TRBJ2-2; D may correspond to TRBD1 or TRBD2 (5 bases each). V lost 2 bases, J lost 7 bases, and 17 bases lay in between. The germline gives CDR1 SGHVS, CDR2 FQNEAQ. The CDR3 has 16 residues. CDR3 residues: CASSLIGTKRSGELFF. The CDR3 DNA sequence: TGTGCCAGCAGCTTAATTGGGACCAAAAGGAGCGGGGAGCTGTTTTTT.

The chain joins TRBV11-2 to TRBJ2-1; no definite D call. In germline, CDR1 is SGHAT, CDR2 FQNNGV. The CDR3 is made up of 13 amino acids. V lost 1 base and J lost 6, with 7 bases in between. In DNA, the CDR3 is TGTGCCAGCAGCTTAGTTTCGTTCAATGAGCAGTTCTTC. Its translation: CASSLVSFNEQFF.

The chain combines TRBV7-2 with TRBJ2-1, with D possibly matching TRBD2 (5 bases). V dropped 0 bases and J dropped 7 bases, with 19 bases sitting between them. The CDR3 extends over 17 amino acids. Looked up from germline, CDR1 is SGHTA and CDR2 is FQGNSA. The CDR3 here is CASSLAMVAPGHNEQFF. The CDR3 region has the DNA TGTGCCAGCAGCTTAGCGATGGTAGCGCCGGGCCATAATGAGCAGTTCTTC.

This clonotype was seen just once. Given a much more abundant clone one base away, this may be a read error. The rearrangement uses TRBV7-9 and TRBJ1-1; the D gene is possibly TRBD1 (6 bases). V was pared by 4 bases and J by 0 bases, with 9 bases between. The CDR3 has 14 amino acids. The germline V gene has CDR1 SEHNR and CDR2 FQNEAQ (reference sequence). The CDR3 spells CASSYTGLNTEAFF. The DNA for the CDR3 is TGTGCCAGCAGCTATACAGGGCTGAACACTGAAGCTTTCTTT.

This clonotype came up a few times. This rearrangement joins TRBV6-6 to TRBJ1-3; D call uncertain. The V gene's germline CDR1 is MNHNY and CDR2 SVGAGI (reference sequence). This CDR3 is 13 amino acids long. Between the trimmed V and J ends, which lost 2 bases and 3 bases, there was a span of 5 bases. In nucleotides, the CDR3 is TGTGCCAGCAGTTACGCGATTGGAAACACCATATATTTT. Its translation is CASSYAIGNTIYF.

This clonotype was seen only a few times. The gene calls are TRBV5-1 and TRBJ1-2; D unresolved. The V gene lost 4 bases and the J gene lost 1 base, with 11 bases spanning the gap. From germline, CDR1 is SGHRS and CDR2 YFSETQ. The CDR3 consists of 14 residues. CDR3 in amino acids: CASSLPDGNYGYTF. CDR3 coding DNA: TGCGCCAGCAGCCTTCCGGACGGTAACTATGGCTACACCTTC.